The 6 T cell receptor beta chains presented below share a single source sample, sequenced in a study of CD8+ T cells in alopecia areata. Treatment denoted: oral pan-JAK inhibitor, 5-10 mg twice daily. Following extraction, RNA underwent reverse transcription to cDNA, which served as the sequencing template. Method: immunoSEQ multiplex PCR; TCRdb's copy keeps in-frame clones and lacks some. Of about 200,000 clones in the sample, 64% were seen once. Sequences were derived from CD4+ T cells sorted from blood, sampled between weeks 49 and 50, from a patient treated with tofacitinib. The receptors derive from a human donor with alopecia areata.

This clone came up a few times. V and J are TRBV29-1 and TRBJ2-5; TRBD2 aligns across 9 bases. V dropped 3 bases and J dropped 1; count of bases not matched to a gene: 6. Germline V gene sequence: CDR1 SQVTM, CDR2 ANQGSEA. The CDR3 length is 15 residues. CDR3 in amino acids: CSVEVLAGSQETQYF. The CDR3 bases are TGCAGCGTTGAGGTTCTAGCGGGGTCCCAAGAGACCCAGTACTTC.

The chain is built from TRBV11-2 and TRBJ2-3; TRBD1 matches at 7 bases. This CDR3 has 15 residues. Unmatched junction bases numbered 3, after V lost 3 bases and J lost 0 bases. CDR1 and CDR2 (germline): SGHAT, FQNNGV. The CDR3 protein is CASSFRDRSTDTQYF. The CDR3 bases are TGTGCCAGCAGCTTCCGGGACAGAAGCACAGATACGCAGTATTTT.

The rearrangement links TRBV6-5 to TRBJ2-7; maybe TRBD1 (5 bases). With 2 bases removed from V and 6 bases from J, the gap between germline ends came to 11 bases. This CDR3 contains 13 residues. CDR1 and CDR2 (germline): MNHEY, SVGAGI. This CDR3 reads CASSYTERGEQYF. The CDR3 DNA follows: TGTGCCAGCAGTTACACGGAAAGGGGCGAGCAGTACTTC.

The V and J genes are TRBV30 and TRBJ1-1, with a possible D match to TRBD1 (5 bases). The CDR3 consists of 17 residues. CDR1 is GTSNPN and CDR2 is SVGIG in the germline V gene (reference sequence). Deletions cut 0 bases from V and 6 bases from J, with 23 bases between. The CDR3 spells CAWSVEPSLGMGAEAFF. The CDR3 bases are TGTGCCTGGAGTGTAGAGCCATCTTTGGGGATGGGGGCTGAAGCTTTCTTT.

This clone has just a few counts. The CDR3 sequence is CASSLKGGYGYTF. The CDR3 region has the DNA TGTGCCAGCAGTTTAAAGGGGGGCTATGGCTACACCTTC. The rearrangement uses TRBV27 and TRBJ1-2; D is perhaps TRBD1 (6 bases). CDR1 and CDR2 from the germline V gene are MNHEY and SMNVEV (reference sequence). V was trimmed by 2 bases and J by 4 bases, leaving 8 bases between them. The CDR3 has 13 residues.

CDR3 nucleotide sequence: TGTGCCAGCAGTGTTACCCGGCTAGACGAGCAGTACTTC. Translation gives CASSVTRLDEQYF. The gene calls are TRBV2 and TRBJ2-7; D remains unclear. CDR1 and CDR2 (germline): SNHLY, FYNNEI. Trimming removed 4 bases from V and 5 bases from J, with 12 bases in between. This CDR3 is 13 amino acids long.